A few counts support the clone carrying this T cell receptor beta chain. Its specificity is unknown. Reverse transcription of about 0.45 to 1 ug RNA was carried out with random hexamers. TCRdb fed the immunoSEQ multiplex PCR reads into MiXCR, producing one record per CDR3 protein. The table lists roughly 200,000 distinct CDR3 sequences, around 94% of them singletons. The germline gives CDR1 SGHTA, CDR2 FQGTGA. J lost 0 bases, V lost 3 bases, and 1 base had no gene match. This CDR3 spans 15 amino acids. The data originate from a study of CD8 T cells in Susac syndrome. Findings and caveats of the study: The CD4+ T cell repertoires, which came from Susac syndrome patients, showed no sign of clonal expansion.

The chain joins TRBV7-3 to TRBJ2-2, with 7 bases that match TRBD1. Sequencing was done on a sample of CD4+ T cells from PBMCs. The sequence came from a human donor with Susac syndrome. DNA for the CDR3: TGTGCCAGCAGCTTTGGGACAGCGAACACCGGGGAGCTGTTTTTT. Translating it yields CASSFGTANTGELFF.